A single sample is the source of the 7 T cell receptor beta chains below, sequenced in a study of shared T cell receptors in the human thymus. The repertoire was sequenced with immunoSEQ multiplex PCR; TCRdb's copy has only in-frame clones and lacks some. This table has about 660,000 clones, roughly 90% appearing once. These same records also appear under a second study, on human thymus T cells.

What was sequenced was thymocytes. The receptors originated from a boy younger than two with a congenital heart defect.

The chain uses TRBV28 and TRBJ2-3; 7 bases match TRBD1. V lost 6 bases, J lost 4 bases, and 16 bases stayed unmatched. Germline lookup yields CDR1 MDHEN and CDR2 SYDVKM. CDR3 size: 17 residues. The CDR3 region is CASSSPYRGQGADTQYF. As DNA, the CDR3 is TGTGCCAGCAGCAGCCCTTACAGGGGCCAGGGGGCAGATACGCAGTATTTT.

Written as DNA, the CDR3 is TGTGCCAGCAGCTTCCATCCGCCCCCTCAGGGCACTGAAGCTTTCTTT. This translates into CASSFHPPPQGTEAFF. The rearrangement links TRBV7-9 to TRBJ1-1; tentative D call: TRBD1 (5 bases). Germline CDR1 is SEHNR and CDR2 is FQNEAQ (reference sequence). This CDR3 comprises 16 residues. Trimming removed 3 bases at V and 4 bases at J, with 18 bases between.

The genes are TRBV27 and TRBJ1-1; perhaps TRBD1 as D (5 bases). Trimming took 8 bases from V and 1 from J, leaving 20 bases between them. The CDR3 extends over 16 amino acids. In germline, CDR1 is MNHEY, CDR2 SMNVEV (reference sequence). This CDR3 is CASLPAWGEPNTEAFF. The CDR3, as DNA: TGTGCCAGCCTACCCGCCTGGGGCGAACCGAACACTGAAGCTTTCTTT.

The chain is built from TRBV27 and TRBJ1-1; D not resolved. CDR3 length equals 12 residues. Trimming stripped 9 bases from V and 6 bases from J, with 14 bases between. The germline gives CDR1 MNHEY, CDR2 SMNVEV (reference sequence). The CDR3 DNA sequence: TGTGCCAGACCCGCCCTGGAGGCTGAAGCTTTCTTT. Protein: CARPALEAEAFF.

This chain joins TRBV19 and TRBJ1-5; TRBD1 agrees at 8 bases. CDR3 length: 20 amino acids. Germline-derived CDR1 and CDR2 are LNHDA and SQIVND (reference sequence). V dropped 2 bases and J dropped 0; count of bases not matched to a gene: 15. Here the CDR3 DNA reads TGTGCCAGTAGTATAACCGGGGGGAGGACAGGGCCATATAGCAATCAGCCCCAGCATTTT. This gives the protein CASSITGGRTGPYSNQPQHF.

The chain employs TRBV7-2 and TRBJ2-7; D remains ambiguous. Looked up from germline, CDR1 is SGHTA and CDR2 is FQGNSA. V gave up 1 base and J gave up 3 bases, with 13 bases separating them. The CDR3 is 15 residues long. CDR3 sequence: CASSLDLAVGYEQYF. DNA of the CDR3: TGTGCCAGCAGCTTAGACCTCGCGGTTGGCTACGAGCAGTACTTC. The variable domain in full, completed from reference TRBV7-2 and TRBJ2-7, reads GAGVSQSPSNKVTEKGKDVELRCDPISGHTALYWYRQSLGQGLEFLIYFQGNSAPDKSGLPSDRFSAERTGGSVSTLTIQRTQQEDSAVYLCASSLDLAVGYEQYFGPGTRLTVT.

The rearrangement uses TRBV19 and TRBJ1-4; D is unclear. V was cut by 5 bases and J by 6 bases, with 16 bases left in between. This CDR3 spans 15 amino acids. CDR1 is LNHDA, CDR2 SQIVND, per germline (reference sequence). The CDR3, as DNA: TGTGCCAGTAGTCCGGGGAAGCGGAGATATGAAAAACTGTTTTTT. Protein product: CASSPGKRRYEKLFF. Variable domain in full (rest from reference TRBV19 and TRBJ1-4): DGGITQSPKYLFRKEGQNVTLSCEQNLNHDAMYWYRQDPGQGLRLIYYSQIVNDFQKGDIAEGYSVSREKKESFPLTVTSAQKNPTAFYLCASSPGKRRYEKLFFGSGTQLSVL.